The 27 T cell receptor beta chains below were found in one sample sequenced in a study of T cell responses to AZD1222 COVID-19 vaccine. TCRdb keeps only in-frame clones here, not all; method: immunoSEQ multiplex PCR. The sample has 150,000 or so clones, about 85% seen once. The sample here was peripheral blood, taken on day 0 of AZD1222 vaccination. The source is an adult in good health.

Only a few counts were recorded for this clone. The chain has TRBV29-1 and TRBJ1-3; D not resolved. Trimming pared 4 bases from V and 0 bases from J, leaving 10 bases between. The CDR3 has 14 residues. Germline lookup yields CDR1 SQVTM and CDR2 ANQGSEA. The CDR3 DNA reads TGCAGCGTTGTGGACGGTAGCTCTGGAAACACCATATATTTT. This sequence encodes CSVVDGSSGNTIYF.

This chain's CDR3 is CASSSLTGNGYTF. The CDR3 DNA sequence: TGTGCCAGCAGCTCATTGACAGGGAACGGCTACACCTTC. The V call is TRBV7-9, the J call TRBJ1-2; 7 nucleotides agree with TRBD1. CDR1 is SEHNR, CDR2 FQNEAQ, per germline (reference sequence). The J segment lost 8 bases and the V segment lost 4 bases, leaving 7 bases of the junction unmatched. The CDR3 totals 13 residues.

The chain carries TRBV27 and TRBJ2-2; possibly TRBD2 for D (6 bases). In germline, CDR1 is MNHEY, CDR2 SMNVEV (reference sequence). The CDR3 has 16 residues. V lost 6 bases and J lost 2, with 16 bases in between. As DNA, the CDR3 is TGTGCCAGCAGCCCCCGGCGGGGAATCAACACCGGGGAGCTGTTTTTT. Protein product: CASSPRRGINTGELFF.

The chain links TRBV28 to TRBJ1-1, with 8 bases lining up with TRBD1. The CDR3 runs 13 residues. With 5 bases clipped from V and 5 bases from J, the junction kept 4 bases outside the gene matches. Germline loops: CDR1 MDHEN, CDR2 SYDVKM. The CDR3 reads CASSPTGGTEAFF. The DNA for the CDR3 is TGTGCCAGCAGTCCCACAGGGGGGACTGAAGCTTTCTTT.

V usage is TRBV7-6 and J usage is TRBJ2-3; tentative D call: TRBD1 (6 bases). The V gene's germline CDR1 is SGHVS and CDR2 FNYEAQ. The CDR3 totals 15 residues. V shed 6 bases and J shed 3 bases, with 16 bases lying between them. CDR3 nucleotides: TGTGCCAGCAGTCCCACAGGGATTGCAACAGATACGCAGTATTTT. It encodes CASSPTGIATDTQYF.

This sequence joins TRBV6-2 or TRBV6-3 and TRBJ2-7; D gene uncertain. CDR1 and CDR2 (germline): MNHEY, SVGEGT. Trimming pared 0 bases from V and 3 bases from J, leaving 18 bases between. The CDR3 is made up of 17 amino acids. CDR3 in amino acids: CASSYSISGALNYEQYF. In DNA form, the CDR3 reads TGTGCCAGCAGTTACTCTATCTCGGGTGCCTTAAACTACGAGCAGTACTTC.

The CDR3 region has the DNA TGTGCCAGCAGTACCTCACAGGGGATCAGAGAAAAACTGTTTTTT. Its protein is CASSTSQGIREKLFF. The V call is TRBV7-9, the J call TRBJ1-4; TRBD1 aligns across 7 bases. The trim removed 6 bases at V and 8 bases at J, leaving 12 bases unmatched. The CDR3 spans 15 residues. Germline CDR1 SEHNR, CDR2 FQNEAQ (reference sequence). The full variable domain, completed using reference TRBV7-9 and TRBJ1-4, is DTGVSQNPRHKITKRGQNVTFRCDPISEHNRLYWYRQTLGQGPEFLTYFQNEAQLEKSRLLSDRFSAERPKGSFSTLEIQRTEQGDSAMYLCASSTSQGIREKLFFGSGTQLSVL.

The chain has TRBV3-1 (or the pseudogene TRBV3-2) and TRBJ1-2; 7 nucleotides line up with TRBD1. Per germline, CDR1 LGHDT and CDR2 YNNKEL (reference sequence). Trimming took 10 bases from V and 7 from J; bases not matched to a gene: 12. The CDR3 extends over 13 amino acids. The DNA for the CDR3 is TGTGCCACCAAAAAACAGGGGATGGGTGGCTACACCTTC. Protein: CATKKQGMGGYTF.

The chain joins TRBV28 to TRBJ2-3, with TRBD2 identical over 9 bases. The germline V gene has CDR1 MDHEN and CDR2 SYDVKM. V lost 4 bases to trimming and J lost 8 bases; unmatched junction nucleotides: 10. The CDR3 spans 15 residues. The CDR3 here is CASSSPAGGPGTQYF. The CDR3 DNA reads as TGTGCCAGCAGTTCTCCAGCGGGGGGCCCAGGTACGCAGTATTTT.

The chain uses TRBV5-5 and TRBJ1-4; D remains unclear. The CDR3 has 15 residues. Trimming cost V 5 bases and J 5 bases, with 16 bases left between them. Germline V lookup: CDR1 SGHKS, CDR2 YYEKEE (reference sequence). The CDR3, as DNA: TGTGCCAGCAGTTCCCCAAAGGGCGCGAATGAAAAACTGTTTTTT. This encodes CASSSPKGANEKLFF.

The rearrangement joins TRBV10-3 to TRBJ1-1, with D possibly matching TRBD1 (5 bases). CDR1 is ENHRY and CDR2 is SYGVKD in the germline V gene. This CDR3 spans 16 amino acids. V was pared by 0 bases and J by 5 bases, with 16 bases between. Here the CDR3 reads CAISESVGGGITEAFF. The CDR3 DNA follows: TGTGCCATCAGTGAGTCGGTCGGTGGGGGTATAACTGAAGCTTTCTTT.

The rearrangement joins TRBV19 to TRBJ2-3, with a weak D call TRBD2 (6 bases). Germline assignment: CDR1 LNHDA and CDR2 SQIVND (reference sequence). This CDR3 comprises 15 residues. The V end lost 5 bases, the J end lost 4 bases, and 16 bases lay between the germline ends. The CDR3 sequence: CASSPIGGAPDTQYF. CDR3 nucleotides: TGTGCCAGTAGTCCAATCGGCGGGGCCCCAGATACGCAGTATTTT. Together with reference TRBV19 and TRBJ2-3, the CDR3 gives the full variable domain: DGGITQSPKYLFRKEGQNVTLSCEQNLNHDAMYWYRQDPGQGLRLIYYSQIVNDFQKGDIAEGYSVSREKKESFPLTVTSAQKNPTAFYLCASSPIGGAPDTQYFGPGTRLTVL.

The chain combines TRBV7-6 with TRBJ1-1; 7 nucleotides line up with TRBD1. The CDR3 totals 15 residues. V lost 2 bases to trimming and J lost 4 bases; unmatched junction nucleotides: 7. Germline lookup yields CDR1 SGHVS and CDR2 FNYEAQ. The CDR3 sequence: CASSLLQGGSTEAFF. The CDR3 nucleotides read TGTGCCAGCAGCTTACTCCAGGGGGGTAGCACTGAAGCTTTCTTT.

The chain is built from TRBV6-2 or TRBV6-3 and TRBJ2-7; 9 bases match TRBD1. CDR3 size: 16 residues. CDR1 is MNHEY and CDR2 is SVGEGT in the germline V gene. Trimming cost V 2 bases and J 6 bases; bases outside gene matches: 11. The CDR3 bases are TGTGCCAGCAGTTACGTAACAGGGGGCCTCTTGGGCGAGCAGTACTTC. It encodes CASSYVTGGLLGEQYF.

The chain employs TRBV11-2 and TRBJ1-6; 9 nucleotides match TRBD1. After removal of 0 bases from V and 5 bases from J, the junction contained 2 bases not matched to a gene. This CDR3 region has 16 residues. CDR1 and CDR2 from the germline V gene are SGHAT and FQNNGV. Here the CDR3 DNA reads TGTGCCAGCAGCTTAGAAACAGGGGGCAATAATTCACCCCTCCACTTT. Its translation is CASSLETGGNNSPLHF.

The J gene is TRBJ2-5, the V gene TRBV11-2, with 7 bases lining up with TRBD1. The CDR3 length is 16 residues. J was trimmed by 2 bases and V by 5 bases; bases with no gene match: 11. CDR1 and CDR2 (germline): SGHAT, FQNNGV. CDR3 bases: TGTGCCAGCAGCGTACACGGTGCAGGGGGACAAGAGACCCAGTACTTC. Translation gives CASSVHGAGGQETQYF.

This rearrangement joins TRBV5-1 to TRBJ1-1, with 8 bases lining up with TRBD1. Germline loops: CDR1 SGHRS, CDR2 YFSETQ. CDR3 length: 16 residues. Unmatched junction bases numbered 10, after V lost 0 bases and J lost 6 bases. The CDR3 loop is CASSLAWGDRSSEAFF. The CDR3, as DNA: TGCGCCAGCAGCTTGGCGTGGGGGGACAGGAGCTCTGAAGCTTTCTTT.

This CDR3 is CASSWTSVGTYEQYF. The CDR3 DNA reads as TGTGCCAGCAGCTGGACTAGCGTCGGAACCTACGAGCAGTACTTC. V gene TRBV7-8 combines with J gene TRBJ2-7, with 9 nucleotides matching TRBD2. This CDR3 has 15 residues. Trimming at V came to 4 bases and at J to 2 bases, leaving 6 bases not matched to a gene. Germline CDR1 is SGHVS and CDR2 is FQNEAQ. Filled out from reference TRBV7-8 and TRBJ2-7, the complete variable domain reads GAGVSQSPRYKVAKRGQDVALRCDPISGHVSLFWYQQALGQGPEFLTYFQNEAQLDKSGLPSDRFFAERPEGSVSTLKIQRTQQEDSAVYLCASSWTSVGTYEQYFGPGTRLTVT.

The J gene is TRBJ1-6, the V gene TRBV25-1; tentatively, D is TRBD1 (5 bases). The germline V and J ends were trimmed by 7 bases and 4 bases, with 8 bases remaining between them. There are 13 residues in the CDR3. Germline V lookup: CDR1 MGHDK, CDR2 SYGVNS. The CDR3 DNA reads as TGTGCCAGCAACCAGGGTTATAATTCACCCCTCCACTTT. Translation: CASNQGYNSPLHF.

The chain has TRBV7-9 and TRBJ1-6; possible D gene TRBD1, 5 bases. Germline assignment: CDR1 SEHNR and CDR2 FQNEAQ (reference sequence). Trimming cost V 1 base and J 6 bases, with 7 bases left between them. The CDR3 totals 14 residues. Here the CDR3 reads CASSLEGVNSPLHF. CDR3 coding DNA: TGTGCCAGCAGCTTAGAAGGGGTTAATTCACCCCTCCACTTT. The whole variable domain, remainder taken from reference TRBV7-9 and TRBJ1-6, is DTGVSQNPRHKITKRGQNVTFRCDPISEHNRLYWYRQTLGQGPEFLTYFQNEAQLEKSRLLSDRFSAERPKGSFSTLEIQRTEQGDSAMYLCASSLEGVNSPLHFGNGTRLTVT.

The V gene is TRBV4-2, the J gene TRBJ2-7, with 7 positions matching TRBD2. The V and J ends lost 0 bases and 5 bases, in that order; junction bases with no gene match: 10. Germline V gene data show CDR1 as LGHNA and CDR2 as YNFKEQ. CDR3 length: 16 residues. The CDR3: CASSQDPGLGANEQYF. CDR3 bases: TGTGCCAGCAGCCAAGATCCCGGACTAGGGGCAAACGAGCAGTACTTC.

This chain connects TRBV18 to TRBJ2-2; D possibly corresponds to TRBD1 (6 bases). This CDR3 spans 15 amino acids. Germline loops: CDR1 KGHSH, CDR2 LQKENI. Trimming left V 1 base short and J 0 bases short, with 6 bases between. The chain's CDR3 is CASSPQGANTGELFF. The CDR3 coding sequence is TGTGCCAGCTCACCACAGGGGGCGAACACCGGGGAGCTGTTTTTT. The full variable domain, its missing parts supplied by reference TRBV18 and TRBJ2-2, is NAGVMQNPRHLVRRRGQEARLRCSPMKGHSHVYWYRQLPEEGLKFMVYLQKENIIDESGMPKERFSAEFPKEGPSILRIQQVVRGDSAAYFCASSPQGANTGELFFGEGSRLTVL.

The CDR3 region has the DNA TGTGCCAGCTCACCGCCGACAGAGAACACTGAAGCTTTCTTT. As protein: CASSPPTENTEAFF. The chain uses TRBV18 and TRBJ1-1, with D perhaps matching TRBD1 (5 bases). The V end was cut by 3 bases, the J end by 1 base, with 9 bases between. This CDR3 has 14 amino acids. The germline V gene encodes CDR1 KGHSH and CDR2 LQKENI.

V usage is TRBV5-4 and J usage is TRBJ2-7; tentatively, D is TRBD1 (6 bases). Germline V gives CDR1 SGHNT, CDR2 YYREEE (reference sequence). V was shortened by 4 bases and J by 6 bases, with 8 bases between the two germline ends. CDR3 length: 11 amino acids. CDR3 sequence: CASSTGFEQYF. The CDR3 DNA is TGTGCCAGCAGCACAGGGTTCGAGCAGTACTTC.

The rearrangement uses TRBV5-6 and TRBJ1-5; D remains ambiguous. This CDR3 is 12 amino acids long. The V gene lost 0 bases and the J gene lost 6 bases, with 4 bases spanning the gap. Germline V gene lookup returns CDR1 SGHDT and CDR2 YYEEEE. The CDR3 bases are TGTGCCAGCAGCTTGGCTAGTCAGCCCCAGCATTTT. This translates into CASSLASQPQHF.

A single count supports this clone. V and J are TRBV9 and TRBJ2-7, with D possibly TRBD1 on 6 matching bases. The ends were cut back, 0 bases at V and 4 bases at J, with 17 bases in the middle. Per germline, CDR1 SGDLS and CDR2 YYNGEE. This CDR3 has 16 residues. CDR3 bases: TGTGCCAGCAGCGTAGGAATACAGGGTCAGCGGTACGAGCAGTACTTC. It codes for CASSVGIQGQRYEQYF. Full variable domain (rest looked up from reference TRBV9 and TRBJ2-7): DSGVTQTPKHLITATGQRVTLRCSPRSGDLSVYWYQQSLDQGLQFLIQYYNGEERAKGNILERFSAQQFPDLHSELNLSSLELGDSALYFCASSVGIQGQRYEQYFGPGTRLTVT.

The V call is TRBV19, the J call TRBJ2-1, with 8 positions matching TRBD2. With V trimmed by 1 base and J by 0 bases, 5 bases remained unmatched. The CDR3 runs to 17 residues. Germline V CDR1 and CDR2: LNHDA, SQIVND (reference sequence). CDR3: CASSIARTSNSYNEQFF. CDR3 coding DNA: TGTGCCAGTAGTATAGCCCGGACTAGCAACTCCTACAATGAGCAGTTCTTC.